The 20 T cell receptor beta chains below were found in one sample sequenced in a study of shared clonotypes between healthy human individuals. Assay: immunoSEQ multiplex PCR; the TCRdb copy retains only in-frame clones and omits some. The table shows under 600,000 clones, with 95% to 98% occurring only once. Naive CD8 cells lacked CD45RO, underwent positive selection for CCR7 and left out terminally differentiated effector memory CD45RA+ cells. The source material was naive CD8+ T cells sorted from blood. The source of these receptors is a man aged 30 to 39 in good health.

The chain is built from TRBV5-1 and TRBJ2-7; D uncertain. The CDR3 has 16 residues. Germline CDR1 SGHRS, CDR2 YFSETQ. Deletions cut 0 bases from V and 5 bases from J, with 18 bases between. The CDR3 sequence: CASSLDRRHKSNEQYF. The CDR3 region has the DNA TGCGCCAGCAGCTTGGATCGGCGGCATAAGTCTAACGAGCAGTACTTC.

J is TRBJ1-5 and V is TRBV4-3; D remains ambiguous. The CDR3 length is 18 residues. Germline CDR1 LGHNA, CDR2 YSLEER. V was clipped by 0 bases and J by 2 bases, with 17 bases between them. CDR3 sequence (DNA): TGCGCCAGCAGCCAAGATCTGACGGGTCTTGTCGGCAATCAGCCCCAGCATTTT. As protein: CASSQDLTGLVGNQPQHF.

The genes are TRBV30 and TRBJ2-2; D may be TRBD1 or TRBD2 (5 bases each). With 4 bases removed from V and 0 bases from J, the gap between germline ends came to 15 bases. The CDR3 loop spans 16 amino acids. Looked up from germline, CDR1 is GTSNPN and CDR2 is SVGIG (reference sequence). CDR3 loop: CAWTLRGQANTGELFF. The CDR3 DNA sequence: TGTGCCTGGACCCTGAGGGGTCAGGCGAACACCGGGGAGCTGTTTTTT.

DNA of the CDR3: TGTGCCAGCAGTGGCCGGGACAGAAGCACCGGGGAGCTGTTTTTT. Translating it yields CASSGRDRSTGELFF. The rearrangement links TRBV25-1 to TRBJ2-2; 7 bases map to TRBD1. The germline V gene encodes CDR1 MGHDK and CDR2 SYGVNS. Trimming removed 4 bases from V and 4 bases from J; junction bases left unmatched: 6. CDR3 length equals 15 residues.

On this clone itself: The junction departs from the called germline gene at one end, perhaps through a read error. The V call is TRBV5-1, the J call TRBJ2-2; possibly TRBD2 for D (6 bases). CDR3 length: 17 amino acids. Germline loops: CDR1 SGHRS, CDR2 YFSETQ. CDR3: CASSSSFGGSNIGELFF. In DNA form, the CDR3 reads TGCGCCAGCAGCTCCTCGTTCGGGGGATCTAACATCGGGGAGCTGTTTTTT.

The CDR3 sequence is CASSSNRDSGGEQFF. The CDR3 region has the DNA TGTGCCAGCAGTTCAAACAGGGACTCCGGGGGCGAGCAGTTCTTC. The chain joins TRBV28 to TRBJ2-1, with D perhaps given as TRBD1 or TRBD2 (6 bases each). The CDR3 spans 15 residues. The V and J ends lost 4 bases and 10 bases respectively, with 20 bases between them. Per the germline V gene, CDR1 is MDHEN and CDR2 is SYDVKM.

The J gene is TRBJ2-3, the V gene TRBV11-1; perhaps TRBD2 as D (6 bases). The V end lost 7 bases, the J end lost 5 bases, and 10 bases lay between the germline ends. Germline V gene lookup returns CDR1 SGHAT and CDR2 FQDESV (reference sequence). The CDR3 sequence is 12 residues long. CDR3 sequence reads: CASKGLVDTQYF. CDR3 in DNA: TGTGCCAGCAAGGGACTCGTAGATACGCAGTATTTT.

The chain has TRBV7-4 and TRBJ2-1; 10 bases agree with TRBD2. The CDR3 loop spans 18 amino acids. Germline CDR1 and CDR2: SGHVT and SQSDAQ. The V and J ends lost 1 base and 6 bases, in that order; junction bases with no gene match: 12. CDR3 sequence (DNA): TGTGCCAGCAGCTTAGTCGAGCGGGAGGGCCAGAGATGCAATGAGCAGTTCTTC. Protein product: CASSLVEREGQRCNEQFF.

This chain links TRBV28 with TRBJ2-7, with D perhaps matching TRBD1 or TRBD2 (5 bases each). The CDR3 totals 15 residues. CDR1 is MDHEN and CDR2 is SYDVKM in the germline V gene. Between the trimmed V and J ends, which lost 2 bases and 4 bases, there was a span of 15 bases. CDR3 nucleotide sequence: TGTGCCAGCAGTTTAGGGGGAATTCTCCCTTACGAGCAGTACTTC. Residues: CASSLGGILPYEQYF.

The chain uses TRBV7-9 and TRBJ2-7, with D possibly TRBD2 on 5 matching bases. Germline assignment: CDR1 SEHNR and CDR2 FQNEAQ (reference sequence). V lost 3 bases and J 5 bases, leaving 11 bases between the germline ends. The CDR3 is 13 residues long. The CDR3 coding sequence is TGTGCCAGCAGCTTTCCGGGAAAGGACGAGCAGTACTTC. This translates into CASSFPGKDEQYF.

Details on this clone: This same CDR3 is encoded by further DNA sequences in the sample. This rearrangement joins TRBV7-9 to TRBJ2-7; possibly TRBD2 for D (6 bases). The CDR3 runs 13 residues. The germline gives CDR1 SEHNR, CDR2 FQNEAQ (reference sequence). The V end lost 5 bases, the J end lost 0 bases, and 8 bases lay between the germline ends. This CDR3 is CASSLDYSYEQYF. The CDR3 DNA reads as TGTGCCAGCAGCCTGGACTACTCCTACGAGCAGTACTTC.

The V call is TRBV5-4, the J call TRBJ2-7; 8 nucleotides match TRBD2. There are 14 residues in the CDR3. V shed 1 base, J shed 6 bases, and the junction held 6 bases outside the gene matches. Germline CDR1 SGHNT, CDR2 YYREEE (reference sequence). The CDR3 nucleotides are TGTGCCAGCAGCTTGTATGCGGGAGGTCCCGAGCAGTACTTC. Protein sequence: CASSLYAGGPEQYF.

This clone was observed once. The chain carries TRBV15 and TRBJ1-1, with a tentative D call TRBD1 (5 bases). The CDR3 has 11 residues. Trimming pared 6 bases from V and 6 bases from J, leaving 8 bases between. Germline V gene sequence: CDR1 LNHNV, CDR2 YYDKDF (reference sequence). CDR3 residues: CATSGGAEAFF. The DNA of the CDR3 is TGTGCCACCAGTGGAGGGGCTGAAGCTTTCTTT.

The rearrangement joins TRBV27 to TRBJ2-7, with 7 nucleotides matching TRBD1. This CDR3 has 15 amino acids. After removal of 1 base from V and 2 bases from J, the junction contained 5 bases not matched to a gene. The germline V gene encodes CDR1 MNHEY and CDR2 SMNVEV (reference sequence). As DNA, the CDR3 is TGTGCCAGCAGTTTATTAGGGGACAGCCCCTACGAGCAGTACTTC. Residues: CASSLLGDSPYEQYF.

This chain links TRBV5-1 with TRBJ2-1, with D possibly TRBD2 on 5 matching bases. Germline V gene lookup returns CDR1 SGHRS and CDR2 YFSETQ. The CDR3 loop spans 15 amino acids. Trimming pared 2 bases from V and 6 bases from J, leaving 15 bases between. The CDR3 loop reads CASSFMGGSGNEQFF. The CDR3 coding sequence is TGCGCCAGCAGCTTCATGGGCGGAAGCGGCAATGAGCAGTTCTTC.

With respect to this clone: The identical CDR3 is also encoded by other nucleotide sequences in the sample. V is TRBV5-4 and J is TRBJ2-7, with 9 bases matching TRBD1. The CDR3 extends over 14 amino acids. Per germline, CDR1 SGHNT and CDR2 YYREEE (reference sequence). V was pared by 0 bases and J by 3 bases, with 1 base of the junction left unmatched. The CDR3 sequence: CASSLGQGDYEQYF. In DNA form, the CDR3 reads TGTGCCAGCAGCTTGGGACAGGGGGACTACGAGCAGTACTTC.

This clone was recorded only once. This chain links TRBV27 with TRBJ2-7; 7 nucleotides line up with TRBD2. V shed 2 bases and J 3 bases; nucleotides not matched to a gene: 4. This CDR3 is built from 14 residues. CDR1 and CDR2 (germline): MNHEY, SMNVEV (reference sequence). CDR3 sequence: CASSLASGNYEQYF. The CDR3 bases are TGTGCCAGCAGTTTAGCTAGCGGCAACTACGAGCAGTACTTC.

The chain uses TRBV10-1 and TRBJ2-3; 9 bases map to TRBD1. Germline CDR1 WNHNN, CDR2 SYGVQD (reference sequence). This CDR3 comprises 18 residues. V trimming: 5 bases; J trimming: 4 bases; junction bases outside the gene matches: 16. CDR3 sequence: CASSTGTGIRLPPDTQYF. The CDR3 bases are TGCGCCAGCAGTACCGGGACAGGGATCCGCTTGCCTCCAGATACGCAGTATTTT.

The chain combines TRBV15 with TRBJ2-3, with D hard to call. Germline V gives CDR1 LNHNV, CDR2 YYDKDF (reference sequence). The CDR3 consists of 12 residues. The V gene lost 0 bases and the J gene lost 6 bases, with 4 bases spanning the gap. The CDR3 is CATSRDVDTQYF. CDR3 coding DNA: TGTGCCACCAGCAGAGATGTTGATACGCAGTATTTT.

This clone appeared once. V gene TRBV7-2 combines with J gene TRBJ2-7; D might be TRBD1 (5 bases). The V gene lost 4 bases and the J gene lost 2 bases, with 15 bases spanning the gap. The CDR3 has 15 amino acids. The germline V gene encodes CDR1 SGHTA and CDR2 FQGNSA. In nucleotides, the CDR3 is TGTGCCAGCAGCTGGTCTGACAGAATTACCTACGAGCAGTACTTC. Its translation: CASSWSDRITYEQYF. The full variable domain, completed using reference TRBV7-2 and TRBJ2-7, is GAGVSQSPSNKVTEKGKDVELRCDPISGHTALYWYRQSLGQGLEFLIYFQGNSAPDKSGLPSDRFSAERTGGSVSTLTIQRTQQEDSAVYLCASSWSDRITYEQYFGPGTRLTVT.